The clone carrying this T cell receptor (beta chain) appeared a few times. Its antigen remains unidentified. This sample is part of a study of blood T cells in healthy people across ages. Findings and limits, study-wide: Diversity of TCR beta correlated strongly with naive T cell percentage.

Total RNA extracted from each sample amounted to at least 5.5 micrograms. Germline values: CDR1 SEHNR, CDR2 FQNEAQ (reference sequence). This CDR3 spans 15 amino acids. The V gene lost 5 bases and the J gene lost 0 bases, with 13 bases spanning the gap. Combining a sample-barcoded 5' primer with a J-beta primer mix, a second PCR ran for roughly 7 to 12 cycles. Every sample gave at least 2.5 million paired-end reads containing CDR3. TCRdb called the 5' RACE reads again in MiXCR, with one record for every CDR3 protein. Counted here are approximately 2,000,000 distinct CDR3 sequences, around 40% occurring once; the ten biggest clones make up under 25%.

The sequenced material came from blood. This rearrangement joins TRBV7-9 to TRBJ1-1, with D possibly TRBD1 on 6 matching bases. This sequence originates from a human donor in good health. The CDR3 loop is CASSARTAVNTEAFF. The CDR3 bases are TGTGCCAGCAGCGCCCGGACAGCCGTGAACACTGAAGCTTTCTTT.